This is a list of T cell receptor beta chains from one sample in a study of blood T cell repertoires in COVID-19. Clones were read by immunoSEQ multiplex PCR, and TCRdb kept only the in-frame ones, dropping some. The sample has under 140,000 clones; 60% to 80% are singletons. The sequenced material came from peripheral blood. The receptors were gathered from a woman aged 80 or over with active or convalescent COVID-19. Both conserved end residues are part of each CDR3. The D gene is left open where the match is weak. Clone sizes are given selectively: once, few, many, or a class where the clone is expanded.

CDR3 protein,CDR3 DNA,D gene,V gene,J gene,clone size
CASAKAGPDTQYF,TGTGCCAGCGCCAAAGCGGGCCCCGATACGCAGTATTTT,.,TRBV6-4,TRBJ2-3,.
CASSSQGANTEAFF,TGTGCCAGCAGCTCGCAGGGGGCGAACACTGAAGCTTTCTTT,TRBD1,TRBV5-5,TRBJ1-1,.
CAIRQDTEAFF,TGTGCCATCAGACAGGACACTGAAGCTTTCTTT,.,TRBV10-3,TRBJ1-1,.
CAWSGQGGTEAFF,TGTGCCTGGAGTGGACAGGGAGGCACTGAAGCTTTCTTT,TRBD1,TRBV30,TRBJ1-1,.
CASSYSSGRRNEQFF,TGTGCCAGCAGTTACTCATCCGGGAGGCGGAATGAGCAGTTCTTC,TRBD2,TRBV6-6,TRBJ2-1,.
CASSLKAGRTANEQFF,TGTGCCAGCAGCCTCAAAGCGGGAAGAACGGCCAATGAGCAGTTCTTC,TRBD2,TRBV7-3,TRBJ2-1,.
CASSAELAAPLDEQYF,TGTGCCAGCAGCGCCGAGCTAGCGGCGCCGCTCGACGAGCAGTACTTC,TRBD2,TRBV7-7,TRBJ2-7,few
CARSLREIRNEQFF,TGTGCCAGAAGCTTGAGGGAGATCCGCAATGAGCAGTTCTTC,.,TRBV5-3,TRBJ2-1,.
CASSVAGYNEQFF,TGTGCCAGCAGCGTAGCAGGTTACAATGAGCAGTTCTTC,.,TRBV9,TRBJ2-1,.
CASSIQTGVNEKLFF,TGTGCCAGCAGCATACAGACAGGGGTAAATGAAAAACTGTTTTTT,TRBD1,TRBV9,TRBJ1-4,.
CAISMDRTYEQYF,TGTGCCATCAGTATGGACAGAACCTACGAGCAGTACTTC,.,TRBV10-3,TRBJ2-7,.
CASSRDLAGGGEQYF,TGTGCCAGCAGTCGGGATTTAGCGGGAGGTGGGGAGCAGTACTTC,TRBD2,TRBV7-2,TRBJ2-7,few
CASSLWETGASNQPQHF,TGTGCCAGCAGTTTATGGGAGACAGGGGCAAGCAATCAGCCCCAGCATTTT,TRBD1,TRBV28,TRBJ1-5,.
CASSLRGVYYNEQFF,TGTGCCAGCAGCTTGCGGGGAGTTTACTACAATGAGCAGTTCTTC,.,TRBV5-4,TRBJ2-1,.
CASNNGLEASGTNEQFF,TGTGCCAGCAATAATGGCCTGGAGGCTAGCGGAACCAATGAGCAGTTCTTC,TRBD2,TRBV28,TRBJ2-1,.
CASSIGGSGNTIYF,TGTGCCAGCAGCATCGGGGGATCTGGAAACACCATATATTTT,.,TRBV28,TRBJ1-3,.
CASSFGSQGWMETQYF,TGTGCCAGCAGCTTTGGGTCCCAGGGGTGGATGGAGACCCAGTACTTC,.,TRBV5-5,TRBJ2-5,.
CASSETGDTEAFF,TGCGCCAGCAGTGAGACAGGGGACACTGAAGCTTTCTTT,TRBD1,TRBV10-2,TRBJ1-1,.
CASSLGWGTENEKLFF,TGTGCCAGCAGTTTAGGCTGGGGGACAGAAAATGAAAAACTGTTTTTT,TRBD1,TRBV28,TRBJ1-4,.
CASSLGGSGSSYNEQFF,TGTGCCAGCAGCTTAGGTGGTAGCGGGAGCTCCTACAATGAGCAGTTCTTC,TRBD2,TRBV7-2,TRBJ2-1,.
CASSQDPPPTSGRWKNTGELFF,TGCGCCAGCAGCCAAGATCCCCCCCCGACTAGCGGGAGGTGGAAGAACACCGGGGAGCTGTTTTTT,TRBD2,TRBV4-1,TRBJ2-2,.
CASSKASRGLTDTQYF,TGTGCCAGCAGCAAAGCAAGTAGGGGGCTCACAGATACGCAGTATTTT,.,TRBV21-1,TRBJ2-3,.
CASSLGQGTYEQYF,TGTGCCAGCAGCTTAGGACAGGGAACCTACGAGCAGTACTTC,TRBD1,TRBV7-3,TRBJ2-7,.
CASSLFSAGGVSYNEQFF,TGTGCCAGCAGTTTATTCAGCGCGGGAGGGGTCTCCTACAATGAGCAGTTCTTC,TRBD2,TRBV27,TRBJ2-1,.
CASRPLASSYNEQFF,TGCGCCAGCAGGCCCCTAGCGAGCTCCTACAATGAGCAGTTCTTC,.,TRBV5-1,TRBJ2-1,.
CASRPNAGSTNYGYTF,TGCGCCAGCAGACCAAACGCGGGCAGTACTAACTATGGCTACACCTTC,.,TRBV5-1,TRBJ1-2,.
CASSFLRDTQYF,TGTGCCAGCAGTTTCTTGAGGGATACGCAGTATTTT,.,TRBV12-3/TRBV12-4,TRBJ2-3,.
CASSLRTQSGRIRSDTQYF,TGTGCCAGCAGCCTCCGGACTCAGAGCGGGAGAATTAGGTCAGATACGCAGTATTTT,TRBD2,TRBV13,TRBJ2-3,once
CASSPRAGGWGSPLHF,TGTGCCAGCAGTCCCCGGGCCGGGGGGTGGGGTTCACCCCTCCACTTT,.,TRBV6-6,TRBJ1-6,few
CASSSTGGAYNEQFF,TGTGCCAGCAGTTCCACGGGAGGAGCCTACAATGAGCAGTTCTTC,TRBD2,TRBV27,TRBJ2-1,few
CASSVGHGNTEAFF,TGTGCCAGCAGCGTGGGACATGGGAACACTGAAGCTTTCTTT,.,TRBV7-3,TRBJ1-1,once
CASKRLRTLTDTQYF,TGTGCCAGCAAGAGACTCCGAACTCTCACAGATACGCAGTATTTT,.,TRBV2,TRBJ2-3,once
CASSPLAGDPSTDTQYF,TGTGCCAGCAGCCCCCTTGCGGGAGACCCTAGCACAGATACGCAGTATTTT,TRBD2,TRBV7-9,TRBJ2-3,.
CASSLMLAGGSEQYF,TGTGCCAGCAGTTTAATGCTAGCGGGAGGGAGTGAGCAGTACTTC,TRBD2,TRBV27,TRBJ2-7,many
CASSEATTGMYEQYF,TGTGCCAGCAGTGAAGCGACGACAGGGATGTACGAGCAGTACTTC,TRBD1,TRBV2,TRBJ2-7,.
CASSRTAGEDTGELFF,TGTGCCAGCAGCCGGACAGCGGGAGAGGATACCGGGGAGCTGTTTTTT,TRBD2,TRBV7-2,TRBJ2-2,.
CASSVDGDAGTGELFF,TGTGCCAGCAGCGTAGATGGGGACGCGGGGACCGGGGAGCTGTTTTTT,.,TRBV9,TRBJ2-2,.
CASSFLGASFATNEKLFF,TGTGCCAGCAGTTTCCTGGGCGCCTCTTTTGCAACTAATGAAAAACTGTTTTTT,.,TRBV28,TRBJ1-4,.
CSASSGEPYNEQFF,TGCAGCGCTTCTAGCGGAGAACCCTACAATGAGCAGTTCTTC,TRBD2,TRBV29-1,TRBJ2-1,.
CATRRGGSANTGELFF,TGTGCCACCCGCCGGGGGGGGAGTGCCAACACCGGGGAGCTGTTTTTT,TRBD2,TRBV15,TRBJ2-2,.
CASGLVLHRGPLNTGELFF,TGTGCTAGTGGTTTGGTACTGCACAGGGGGCCCCTGAACACCGGGGAGCTGTTTTTT,TRBD1,TRBV12-5,TRBJ2-2,once
CASSPRQGYTEAFF,TGTGCCAGCAGCCCACGACAGGGCTACACTGAAGCTTTCTTT,TRBD1,TRBV7-2,TRBJ1-1,.
CASSYARPRDRAYNEQFF,TGTGCCAGCAGTTATGCCCGACCCCGGGACAGGGCCTACAATGAGCAGTTCTTC,TRBD1,TRBV6-2/TRBV6-3,TRBJ2-1,.
CASFQSGKPDTQYF,TGTGCCAGCTTCCAAAGCGGGAAACCAGATACGCAGTATTTT,TRBD2,TRBV6-5,TRBJ2-3,.
CASSPGQGSQHF,TGTGCCAGCAGTCCCGGACAGGGGAGCCAGCATTTT,TRBD1,TRBV12-3/TRBV12-4,TRBJ1-5,.
CAISDRTGTSGVSTDTQYF,TGTGCCATCAGTGACCGAACAGGGACTAGCGGAGTAAGCACAGATACGCAGTATTTT,TRBD2,TRBV10-3,TRBJ2-3,.
CASSLDRSYNEQFF,TGCGCCAGCAGCTTAGACAGGAGCTACAATGAGCAGTTCTTC,.,TRBV5-1,TRBJ2-1,.
CASSTGGNTEAFF,TGCGCCAGCAGTACAGGGGGCAACACTGAAGCTTTCTTT,TRBD1,TRBV5-1,TRBJ1-1,.
CASTQGNYEQYF,TGTGCCAGCACCCAGGGGAACTACGAGCAGTACTTC,.,TRBV2,TRBJ2-7,.
CASRIGGGSYEQYF,TGTGCCAGTAGAATAGGCGGGGGATCCTACGAGCAGTACTTC,TRBD2,TRBV19,TRBJ2-7,.
CASSSNGWNGELFF,TGTGCCAGCAGTTCCAACGGGTGGAACGGGGAGCTGTTTTTT,.,TRBV27,TRBJ2-2,.
CASSLAGVGTGELFF,TGTGCCAGCAGTTTAGCGGGAGTTGGCACCGGGGAGCTGTTTTTT,TRBD2,TRBV28,TRBJ2-2,.
CASSSTQGLANEKLFF,TGTGCCAGCAGCTCCACCCAGGGATTGGCTAATGAAAAACTGTTTTTT,.,TRBV7-9,TRBJ1-4,.
CASSLVGYGGVNEQFF,TGTGCCAGCAGCTTAGTGGGCTACGGAGGTGTGAATGAGCAGTTCTTC,.,TRBV7-6,TRBJ2-1,.
CASSKASALAGNTGELFF,TGTGCCAGCAGCAAAGCCTCGGCGCTAGCGGGTAACACCGGGGAGCTGTTTTTT,.,TRBV21-1,TRBJ2-2,medium-sized
CASSKGQQETQYF,TGTGCCAGCAGCAAGGGACAGCAAGAGACCCAGTACTTC,TRBD1,TRBV7-3,TRBJ2-5,.